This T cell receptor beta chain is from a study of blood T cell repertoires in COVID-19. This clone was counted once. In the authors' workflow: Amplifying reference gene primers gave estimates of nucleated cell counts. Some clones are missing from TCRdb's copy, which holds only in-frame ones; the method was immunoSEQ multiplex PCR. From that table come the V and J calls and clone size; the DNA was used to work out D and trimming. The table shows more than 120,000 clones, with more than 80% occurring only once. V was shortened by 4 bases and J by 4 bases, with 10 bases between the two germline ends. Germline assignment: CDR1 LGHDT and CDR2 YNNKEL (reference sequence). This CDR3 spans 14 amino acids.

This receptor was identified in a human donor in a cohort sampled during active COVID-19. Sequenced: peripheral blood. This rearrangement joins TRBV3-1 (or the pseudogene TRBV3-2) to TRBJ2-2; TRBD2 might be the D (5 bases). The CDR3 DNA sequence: TGTGCCAGCAGCCTCGCGGGTCCCACCGGGGAGCTGTTTTTT. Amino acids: CASSLAGPTGELFF.